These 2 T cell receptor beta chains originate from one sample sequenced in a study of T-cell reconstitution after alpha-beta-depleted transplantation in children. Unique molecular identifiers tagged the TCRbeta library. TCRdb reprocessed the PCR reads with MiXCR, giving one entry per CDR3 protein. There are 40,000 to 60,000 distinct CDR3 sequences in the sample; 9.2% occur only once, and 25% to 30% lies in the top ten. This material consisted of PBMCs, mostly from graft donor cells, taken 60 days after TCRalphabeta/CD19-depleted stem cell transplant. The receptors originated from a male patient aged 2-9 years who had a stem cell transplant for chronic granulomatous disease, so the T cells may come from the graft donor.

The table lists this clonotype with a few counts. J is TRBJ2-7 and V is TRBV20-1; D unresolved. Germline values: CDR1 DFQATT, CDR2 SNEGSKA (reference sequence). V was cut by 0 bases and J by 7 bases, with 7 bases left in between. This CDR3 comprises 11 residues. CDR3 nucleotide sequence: TGCAGTGCTAGAGATGGACGGGAGCAGTACTTC. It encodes CSARDGREQYF.

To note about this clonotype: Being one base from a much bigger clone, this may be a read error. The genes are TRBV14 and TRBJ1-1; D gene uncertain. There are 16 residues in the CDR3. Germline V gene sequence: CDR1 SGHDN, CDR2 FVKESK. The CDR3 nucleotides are TGTGCCAGCAACCAAGTAACCTCGTGGGTTGGCACTGAAGCTTTCTTT. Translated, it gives CASNQVTSWVGTEAFF.